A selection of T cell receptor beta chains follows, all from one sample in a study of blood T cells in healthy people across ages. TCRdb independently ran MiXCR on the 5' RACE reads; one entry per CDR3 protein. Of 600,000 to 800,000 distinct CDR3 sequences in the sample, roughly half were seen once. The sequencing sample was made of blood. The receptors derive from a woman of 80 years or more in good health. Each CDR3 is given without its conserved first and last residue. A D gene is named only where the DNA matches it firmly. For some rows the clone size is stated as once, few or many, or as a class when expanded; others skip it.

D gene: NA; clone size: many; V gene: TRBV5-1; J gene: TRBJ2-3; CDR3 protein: ASSLMGDTQY
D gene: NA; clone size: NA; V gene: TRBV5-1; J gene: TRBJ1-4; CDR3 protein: ASSLRGGSEEKLF
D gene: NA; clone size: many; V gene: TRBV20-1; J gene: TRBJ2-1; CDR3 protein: SATGGLNEQF
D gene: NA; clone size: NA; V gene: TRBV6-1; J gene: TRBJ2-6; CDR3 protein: ASSERLGTGANVLT
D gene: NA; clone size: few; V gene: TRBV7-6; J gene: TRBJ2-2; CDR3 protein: ASKSRNTGELF
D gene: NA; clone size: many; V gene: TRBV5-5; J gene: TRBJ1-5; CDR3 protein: ASSRQDRSNQPQH
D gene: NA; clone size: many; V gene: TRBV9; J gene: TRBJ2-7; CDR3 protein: ASSVGGDEQY
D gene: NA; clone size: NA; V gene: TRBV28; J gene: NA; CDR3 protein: ASSSGATGAKNIQY
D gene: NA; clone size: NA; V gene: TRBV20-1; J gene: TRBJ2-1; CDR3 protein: SARDFGESSCNEQF
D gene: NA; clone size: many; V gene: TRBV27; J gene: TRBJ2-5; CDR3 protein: ASRLQGLSYQETQY
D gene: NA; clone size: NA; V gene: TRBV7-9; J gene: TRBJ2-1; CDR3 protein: ASSLASRADEQF
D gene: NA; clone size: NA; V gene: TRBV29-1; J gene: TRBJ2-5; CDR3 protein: SAGHSQETQY
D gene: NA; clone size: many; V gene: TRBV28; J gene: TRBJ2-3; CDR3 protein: ASSLGGSITDTQY
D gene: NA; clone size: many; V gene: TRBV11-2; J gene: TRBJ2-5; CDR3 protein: ASRSLWGPRGETQY
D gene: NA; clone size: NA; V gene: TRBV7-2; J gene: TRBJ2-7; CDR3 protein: ASSLARFYEQY
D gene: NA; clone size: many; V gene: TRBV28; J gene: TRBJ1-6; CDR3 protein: ASTPNNSPLH
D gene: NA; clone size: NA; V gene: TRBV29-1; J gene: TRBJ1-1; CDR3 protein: SVGSITEAF
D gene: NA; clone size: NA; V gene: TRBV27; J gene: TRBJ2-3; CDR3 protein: ASSFSRNTDTQY